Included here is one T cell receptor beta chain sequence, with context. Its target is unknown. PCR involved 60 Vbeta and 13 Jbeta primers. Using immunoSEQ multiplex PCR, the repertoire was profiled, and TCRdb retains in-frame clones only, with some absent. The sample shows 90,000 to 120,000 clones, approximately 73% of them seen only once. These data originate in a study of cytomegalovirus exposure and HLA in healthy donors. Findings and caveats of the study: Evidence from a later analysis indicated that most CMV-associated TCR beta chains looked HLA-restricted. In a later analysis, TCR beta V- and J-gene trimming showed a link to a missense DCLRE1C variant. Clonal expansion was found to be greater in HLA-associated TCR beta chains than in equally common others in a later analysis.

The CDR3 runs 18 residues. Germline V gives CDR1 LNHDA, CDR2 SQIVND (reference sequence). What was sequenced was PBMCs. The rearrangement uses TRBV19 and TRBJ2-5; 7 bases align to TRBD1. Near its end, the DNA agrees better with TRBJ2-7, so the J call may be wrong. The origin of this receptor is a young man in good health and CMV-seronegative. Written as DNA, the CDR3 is TGTGCCAGTAGTATAATAACCCGGGACAGCCTAGTGCCCTACGAGCAGTACTTC. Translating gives CASSIITRDSLVPYEQYF.